This T cell receptor beta chain was documented in a study of multiple sclerosis patients with progressive multifocal leukoencephalopathy. Only in-frame clones appear in the TCRdb table, and some are missing; sequencing was by immunoSEQ multiplex PCR. The table shows about 28,000 clones, with around 90% occurring only once. The CDR3 is made up of 14 amino acids. Germline CDR1 and CDR2: LNHNV and YYDKDF (reference sequence). V lost 5 bases to trimming and J lost 1 base, with 11 bases between them. Time point specified: around eleven months of natalizumab therapy. The origin of this receptor is a human donor with multiple sclerosis. The sequences come from PBMCs, collected from a patient treated with natalizumab. The rearrangement uses TRBV15 and TRBJ1-2, with a tentative D call TRBD1 (5 bases). CDR3 nucleotides: TGTGCCACCAGCGTGGGGGGACTTAACTATGGCTACACCTTC. Translating it yields CATSVGGLNYGYTF.